The 29 T cell receptor beta chains listed next were all sequenced from one sample in a study of blood T cells in healthy people across ages. For the second PCR, which ran for about 7 to 11 cycles, a sample-barcoded 5' primer and a J-beta primer mix were used. Via MiXCR, TCRdb re-called the 5' RACE reads, giving one row per CDR3 protein. Of 2 million or so distinct CDR3 sequences in the sample, less than 50% were seen once. Sequenced: blood. The receptors originated from a woman aged 40 to 50 in good health.

The CDR3 coding sequence is TGTGCCAGCAGCGTAGAGGAGGGAGAAAACATTCAGTACTTC. Translated, it gives CASSVEEGENIQYF. The chain combines TRBV9 with TRBJ2-4; D is perhaps TRBD2 (6 bases). Per germline, CDR1 SGDLS and CDR2 YYNGEE. The CDR3 is 14 amino acids. Trimming took 0 bases from V and 5 from J, leaving 9 bases between them.

V gene TRBV4-3 combines with J gene TRBJ1-4, with D possibly being TRBD1 (6 bases). Germline CDR1 and CDR2: LGHNA and YSLEER. Trimming stripped 0 bases from V and 6 bases from J, with 14 bases between. The CDR3 runs to 16 residues. The CDR3 loop is CASSQDLVRGHEKLFF. In nucleotides, the CDR3 is TGCGCCAGCAGCCAAGATCTCGTCCGGGGGCATGAAAAACTGTTTTTT.

This rearrangement joins TRBV28 to TRBJ2-5, with D perhaps matching TRBD2 (7 bases). The ends were cut back, 7 bases at V and 4 bases at J, with 13 bases in the middle. Per germline, CDR1 MDHEN and CDR2 SYDVKM. There are 13 residues in the CDR3. The CDR3 loop reads CASTRGGVETQYF. The CDR3 DNA reads TGTGCCAGCACCCGAGGGGGGGTAGAGACCCAGTACTTC.

The chain joins TRBV6-5 to TRBJ1-2, with 10 bases lining up with TRBD1. In germline, CDR1 is MNHEY, CDR2 SVGAGI. This CDR3 has 14 residues. The V gene end was trimmed by 5 bases and the J gene end by 6 bases; junction bases not matched to a gene: 6. As DNA, the CDR3 is TGTGCCAGCAGTAGGGGACAGGGGATTAATGGCTACACCTTC. Translation gives CASSRGQGINGYTF.

The chain has TRBV6-5 and TRBJ2-4, with D possibly being TRBD1 (6 bases). Germline-derived CDR1 and CDR2 are MNHEY and SVGAGI. The CDR3 totals 18 residues. V shed 2 bases and J shed 0 bases, with 17 bases lying between them. The CDR3 reads CASSYPKNRVIAKNIQYF. In DNA, the CDR3 is TGTGCCAGCAGTTACCCAAAAAACAGGGTAATAGCCAAAAACATTCAGTACTTC.

This chain links TRBV9 with TRBJ2-3; 11 bases map to TRBD2. This CDR3 spans 16 amino acids. Per germline, CDR1 SGDLS and CDR2 YYNGEE. J was trimmed by 1 base and V by 3 bases; bases with no gene match: 4. The CDR3 reads CASSDTTSGGTDTQYF. The CDR3 bases are TGTGCCAGCAGCGATACGACTAGCGGGGGCACAGATACGCAGTATTTT.

This chain links TRBV15 with TRBJ2-2; 7 nucleotides align to TRBD1. CDR1 and CDR2 from the germline V gene are LNHNV and YYDKDF (reference sequence). The CDR3 is made up of 16 amino acids. Trimming took 1 base from V and 7 from J; bases not matched to a gene: 9. The CDR3 bases are TGTGCCACCAGCAGAGCAACAGGGGTTATCGGCGGGGAGCTGTTTTTT. Protein product: CATSRATGVIGGELFF.

In its sample, this clonotype was seen many times. The CDR3, as DNA: TGTGCCATCAGTGAGCAGGGTCAACAGTACTTC. Translating gives CAISEQGQQYF. The rearrangement uses TRBV10-3 and TRBJ2-7; D possibly corresponds to TRBD1 (5 bases). Trimming removed 2 bases from V and 10 bases from J, with 9 bases in between. The CDR3 contains 11 residues. Germline values: CDR1 ENHRY, CDR2 SYGVKD.

The rearrangement uses TRBV7-2 and TRBJ2-5; 8 bases map to TRBD1. Germline V CDR1 and CDR2: SGHTA, FQGNSA. There are 16 residues in the CDR3. The V and J ends lost 4 bases and 2 bases, in that order; junction bases with no gene match: 9. The CDR3 is CASSSTGTGPQETQYF. CDR3 DNA sequence: TGTGCCAGCAGCTCTACCGGGACAGGACCTCAAGAGACCCAGTACTTC.

This clonotype was observed a handful of times. The V call is TRBV4-3, the J call TRBJ2-5; TRBD1 agrees at 7 bases. The trim removed 6 bases at V and 5 bases at J, leaving 18 bases unmatched. Germline CDR1 LGHNA, CDR2 YSLEER. The CDR3 loop spans 17 amino acids. The CDR3 coding sequence is TGCGCCAGCAGTCAGGCCCTGACAGGGTTGAACTTTGAGACCCAGTACTTC. The encoded protein is CASSQALTGLNFETQYF.

This clonotype was counted a few times. The V gene is TRBV20-1, the J gene TRBJ2-3; 7 bases match TRBD1. The CDR3 has 14 residues. Germline CDR1 is DFQATT and CDR2 is SNEGSKA (reference sequence). V trimming: 4 bases; J trimming: 3 bases; junction bases outside the gene matches: 7. Written as DNA, the CDR3 is TGCAGTGCTATGGCAGGGGGTGTGACAGATACGCAGTATTTT. Protein: CSAMAGGVTDTQYF.

The DNA of the CDR3 is TGTGCCACCCCAGGGAAGCCGATCTCTGGGGCCAACGTCCTGACTTTC. Its protein product is CATPGKPISGANVLTF. The chain carries TRBV28 and TRBJ2-6, with D possibly matching TRBD1 (5 bases). Trimming cost V 10 bases and J 0 bases, with 16 bases left between them. This CDR3 has 16 residues. The germline V gene has CDR1 MDHEN and CDR2 SYDVKM.

The chain recombines TRBV28 with TRBJ2-7, with unresolved D. The V gene lost 7 bases and the J gene lost 0 bases, with 16 bases spanning the gap. CDR1 is MDHEN, CDR2 SYDVKM, per germline. This CDR3 spans 15 amino acids. The CDR3 protein is CASIKSGSLSYEQYF. For the CDR3, the DNA is TGTGCCAGCATCAAAAGTGGGTCCCTCTCCTACGAGCAGTACTTC.

This clonotype turned up a few times. The chain is built from TRBV5-1 and TRBJ2-5; D remains ambiguous. V gave up 0 bases and J gave up 3 bases, with 12 bases separating them. Germline V lookup: CDR1 SGHRS, CDR2 YFSETQ. The length of the CDR3 is 15 residues. CDR3 DNA: TGCGCCAGCAGCTTGGTTCTGCAGGCCAAAGAGACCCAGTACTTC. Translation: CASSLVLQAKETQYF.

The chain carries TRBV7-2 and TRBJ1-6; unclear D gene. Trimming stripped 1 base from V and 7 bases from J, with 14 bases between. Germline V lookup: CDR1 SGHTA, CDR2 FQGNSA. The CDR3 length is 16 residues. The CDR3 nucleotides read TGTGCCAGCAGCTTAGATCTGGCGGGCGTCAATTCACCCCTCCACTTT. Translated: CASSLDLAGVNSPLHF.

A remark on this clonotype: The junction shows a germline mismatch at one end, possibly a read error. V and J are TRBV29-1 and TRBJ1-2; D not resolved. Germline V gene sequence: CDR1 SQVTM, CDR2 ANQGSEA. The CDR3 sequence is 13 residues long. In DNA, the CDR3 is TGCAGCGTACCTGGGCGGGAAAACTATGGCCACACCTTC. It yields the protein CSVPGRENYGHTF.

The sample holds a few counts of this clonotype. The V call is TRBV27, the J call TRBJ2-7; maybe TRBD1 (7 bases). Trimming cost V 2 bases and J 5 bases, with 19 bases left between them. Per the germline V gene, CDR1 is MNHEY and CDR2 is SMNVEV (reference sequence). The CDR3 is 16 amino acids. This CDR3 is CASSLNSARRGDEQYF. The CDR3 DNA reads as TGTGCCAGCAGTTTAAATTCCGCGCGCAGGGGGGACGAGCAGTACTTC.

This clonotype occurred a few times. V and J are TRBV3-1 and TRBJ2-7; maybe TRBD1 (5 bases). The CDR3 contains 12 residues. The V gene lost 7 bases and the J gene lost 3 bases, with 10 bases spanning the gap. Germline lookup yields CDR1 LGHDT and CDR2 YNNKEL (reference sequence). For the CDR3, the DNA is TGTGCCAGCAAGACGGACAACTACGAGCAGTACTTC. Translation: CASKTDNYEQYF.

The table lists this clonotype with a few counts. The rearrangement uses TRBV28 and TRBJ2-5; the match to TRBD1 covers 9 bases. Matching the DNA end better, TRBJ2-7 makes the J call doubtful. The germline V gene encodes CDR1 MDHEN and CDR2 SYDVKM. The CDR3 runs to 14 residues. The CDR3 reads CASTTGTGPYEQYF. CDR3 DNA sequence: TGTGCCAGCACCACCGGGACAGGGCCCTACGAGCAGTACTTC.

The rearrangement joins TRBV28 to TRBJ2-2, with no clear D. The V end lost 6 bases, the J end lost 5 bases, and 22 bases lay between the germline ends. CDR1 is MDHEN, CDR2 SYDVKM, per germline. CDR3 length: 17 amino acids. CDR3 nucleotides: TGTGCCAGCAGAGTAGGCAGGACCGGGCGTGGAACCGGGGAGCTGTTTTTT. Translating it yields CASRVGRTGRGTGELFF.

In its sample, this clonotype was seen a few times. The CDR3 nucleotides read TGTGCCAGCAGCCCAGATGTACAGCTGTCCTATGGCTACACCTTC. The encoded protein is CASSPDVQLSYGYTF. This chain connects TRBV9 to TRBJ1-2; D remains ambiguous. This CDR3 comprises 15 residues. Trimming pared 4 bases from V and 4 bases from J, leaving 17 bases between. In germline, CDR1 is SGDLS, CDR2 YYNGEE.

The chain uses TRBV6-2 or TRBV6-3 and TRBJ2-3; 9 bases align to TRBD2. After removal of 2 bases from V and 0 bases from J, the junction contained 15 bases not matched to a gene. Germline CDR1 is MNHEY and CDR2 is SVGEGT. The CDR3 sequence is 20 residues long. The CDR3, as DNA: TGTGCCAGCAGTTACCCGACGACCCGGACTAGCGAGGGTAGCACAGATACGCAGTATTTT. It specifies CASSYPTTRTSEGSTDTQYF.

The chain joins TRBV6-2 or TRBV6-3 to TRBJ2-7, with D uncertain. Trimming removed 6 bases from V and 10 bases from J, with 22 bases in between. The CDR3 is 14 residues long. Germline CDR1 reads MNHEY; CDR2 reads SVGEGT. Here the CDR3 reads CASSPLRTPSKQYF. The CDR3 nucleotides read TGTGCCAGCAGCCCCCTACGGACCCCTTCCAAACAGTACTTC.

Details on this clonotype: At one end the junction does not follow the germline gene, possibly because of a read error. The J gene is TRBJ2-5, the V gene TRBV5-1; D unresolved. Per the germline V gene, CDR1 is SGHRS and CDR2 is YFSETQ. This CDR3 is built from 12 residues. CDR3 residues: CASSSTDETRYF. In nucleotides, the CDR3 is TGCGCCAGCAGCTCGACCGACGAGACCCGGTACTTC.

This clonotype came up many times. V usage is TRBV7-2 and J usage is TRBJ2-7, with D hard to call. V lost 5 bases and J lost 6, with 8 bases in between. This CDR3 is built from 11 residues. Germline-derived CDR1 and CDR2 are SGHTA and FQGNSA. The CDR3 is CASSPQGEQYF. The CDR3 DNA reads TGTGCCAGCAGCCCCCAAGGCGAGCAGTACTTC.

This sequence joins TRBV12-3 or TRBV12-4 and TRBJ2-7; weak D call: TRBD2 (5 bases). This CDR3 spans 14 amino acids. The V end was cut by 2 bases, the J end by 3 bases, with 11 bases between. The DNA of the CDR3 is TGTGCCAGCAGTTTATTCGGGGAGAACTACGAGCAGTACTTC. Translating gives CASSLFGENYEQYF.

CDR3 protein: CASSQDETGDYYNEQFF. In DNA form, the CDR3 reads TGCGCCAGCAGCCAAGATGAGACAGGGGACTACTACAATGAGCAGTTCTTC. The chain combines TRBV4-3 with TRBJ2-1; D is perhaps TRBD1 (8 bases). Germline CDR1 LGHNA, CDR2 YSLEER. Trimming removed 0 bases at V and 3 bases at J, with 15 bases between. There are 17 residues in the CDR3.

This clonotype was seen a few times. V is TRBV9 and J is TRBJ2-6; D is uncertain. The CDR3 sequence is 18 residues long. V dropped 3 bases and J dropped 0 bases, with 16 bases sitting between them. Germline CDR1 is SGDLS and CDR2 is YYNGEE. Here the CDR3 DNA reads TGTGCCAGCAGCGGTTCCCATACCTTATCCTCTGGGGCCAACGTCCTGACTTTC. Translation gives CASSGSHTLSSGANVLTF.

The chain has TRBV6-2 or TRBV6-3 and TRBJ1-2; 7 bases fit TRBD1. CDR1 is MNHEY and CDR2 is SVGEGT in the germline V gene. This CDR3 is built from 12 residues. The trim removed 7 bases at V and 4 bases at J, leaving 3 bases unmatched. CDR3 sequence reads: CASKQGIYGYTF. In nucleotides, the CDR3 is TGTGCCAGCAAACAGGGGATCTATGGCTACACCTTC.